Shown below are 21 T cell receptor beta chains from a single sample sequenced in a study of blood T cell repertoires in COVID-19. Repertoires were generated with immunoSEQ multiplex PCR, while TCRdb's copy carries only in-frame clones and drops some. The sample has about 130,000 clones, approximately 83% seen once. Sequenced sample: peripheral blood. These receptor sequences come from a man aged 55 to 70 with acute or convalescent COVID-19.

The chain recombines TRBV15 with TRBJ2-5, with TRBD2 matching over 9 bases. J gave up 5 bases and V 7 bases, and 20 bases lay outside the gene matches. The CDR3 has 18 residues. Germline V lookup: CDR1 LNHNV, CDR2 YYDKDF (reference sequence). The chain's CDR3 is CATTSGGRAGGRLETQYF. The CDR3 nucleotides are TGTGCCACCACTTCGGGAGGGCGCGCGGGAGGGCGGTTGGAGACCCAGTACTTC.

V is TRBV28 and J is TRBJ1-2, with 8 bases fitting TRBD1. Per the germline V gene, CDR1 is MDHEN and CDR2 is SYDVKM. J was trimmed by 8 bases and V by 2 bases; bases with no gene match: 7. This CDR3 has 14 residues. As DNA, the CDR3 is TGTGCCAGCAGTTTAACCGACAGGGGAGGAGGCTACACCTTC. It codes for CASSLTDRGGGYTF.

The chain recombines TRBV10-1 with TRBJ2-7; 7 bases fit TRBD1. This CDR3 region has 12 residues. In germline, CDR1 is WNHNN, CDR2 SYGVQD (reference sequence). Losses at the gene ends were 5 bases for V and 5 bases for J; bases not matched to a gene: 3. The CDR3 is CASSLDRDEQYF. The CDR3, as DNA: TGCGCCAGCAGTCTCGACAGGGACGAGCAGTACTTC.

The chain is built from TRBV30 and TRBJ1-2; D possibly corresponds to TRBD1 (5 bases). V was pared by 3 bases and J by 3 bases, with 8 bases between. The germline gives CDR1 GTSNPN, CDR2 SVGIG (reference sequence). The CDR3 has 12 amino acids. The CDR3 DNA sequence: TGTGCCTGGAGCTCAGGGTACTATGGCTACACCTTC. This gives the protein CAWSSGYYGYTF.

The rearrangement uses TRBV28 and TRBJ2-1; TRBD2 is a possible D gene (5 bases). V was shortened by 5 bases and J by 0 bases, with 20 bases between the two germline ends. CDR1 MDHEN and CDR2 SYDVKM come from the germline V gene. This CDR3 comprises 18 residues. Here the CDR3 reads CASSPLLRTPNSYNEQFF. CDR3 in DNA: TGTGCCAGCAGTCCCCTTCTACGGACTCCTAACTCCTACAATGAGCAGTTCTTC.

The CDR3 region is CASLTSGSLDTQYF. The CDR3 bases are TGTGCCAGTCTCACTAGCGGGTCGTTGGATACGCAGTATTTT. This chain uses TRBV2 with TRBJ2-3; 9 bases fit TRBD2. Germline loops: CDR1 SNHLY, CDR2 FYNNEI. V lost 9 bases and J lost 6; bases outside the gene matches: 10. The CDR3 loop spans 14 amino acids.

CDR3 in DNA: TGTGCCAGCAGCTTGGGAACCGGGACAGCTTACGAGCAGTACTTC. It codes for CASSLGTGTAYEQYF. This chain joins TRBV7-2 and TRBJ2-7; 7 nucleotides align to TRBD1. This CDR3 is built from 15 residues. The V gene end was trimmed by 3 bases and the J gene end by 4 bases; junction bases not matched to a gene: 9. CDR1 is SGHTA and CDR2 is FQGNSA in the germline V gene.

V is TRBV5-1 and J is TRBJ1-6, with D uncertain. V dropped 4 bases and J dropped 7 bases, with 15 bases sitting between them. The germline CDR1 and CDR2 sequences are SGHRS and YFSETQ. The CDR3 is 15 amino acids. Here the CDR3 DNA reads TGCGCCAGCAGCCTGCGGTCGGCCGTGAATTCACCCCTCCACTTT. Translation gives CASSLRSAVNSPLHF.

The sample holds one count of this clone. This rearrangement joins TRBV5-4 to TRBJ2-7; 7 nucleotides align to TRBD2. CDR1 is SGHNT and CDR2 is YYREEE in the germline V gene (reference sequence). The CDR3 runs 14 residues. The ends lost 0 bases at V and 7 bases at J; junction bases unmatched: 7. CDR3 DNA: TGTGCCAGCAGCTTGGCAAGCGGGATTGGAGAGCAGTACTTC. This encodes CASSLASGIGEQYF.

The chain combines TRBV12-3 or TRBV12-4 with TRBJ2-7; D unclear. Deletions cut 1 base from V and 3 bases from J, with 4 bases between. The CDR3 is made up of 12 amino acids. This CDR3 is CASSLVRYEQYF. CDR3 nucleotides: TGTGCCAGCAGTTTAGTCCGCTACGAGCAGTACTTC.

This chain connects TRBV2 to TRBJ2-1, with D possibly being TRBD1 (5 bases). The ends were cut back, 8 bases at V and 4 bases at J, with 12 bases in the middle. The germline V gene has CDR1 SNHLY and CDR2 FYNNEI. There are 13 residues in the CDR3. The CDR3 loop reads CASGGASYNEQFF. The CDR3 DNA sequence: TGTGCCAGCGGTGGGGCGTCTTACAATGAGCAGTTCTTC.

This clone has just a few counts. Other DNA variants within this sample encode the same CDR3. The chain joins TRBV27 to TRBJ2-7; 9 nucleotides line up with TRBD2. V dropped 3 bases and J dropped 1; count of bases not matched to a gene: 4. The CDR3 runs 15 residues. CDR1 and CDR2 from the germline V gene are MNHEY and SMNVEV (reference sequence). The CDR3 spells CASSLGGRVSYEQYF. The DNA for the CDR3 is TGTGCCAGCAGTTTGGGCGGGAGGGTTTCCTACGAGCAGTACTTC.

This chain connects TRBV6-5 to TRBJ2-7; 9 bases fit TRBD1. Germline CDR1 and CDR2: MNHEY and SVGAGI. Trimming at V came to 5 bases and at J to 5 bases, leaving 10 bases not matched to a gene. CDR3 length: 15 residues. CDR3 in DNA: TGTGCCAGCAGTCCAGGGACAGGGTATTTCCACGAGCAGTACTTC. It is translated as CASSPGTGYFHEQYF.

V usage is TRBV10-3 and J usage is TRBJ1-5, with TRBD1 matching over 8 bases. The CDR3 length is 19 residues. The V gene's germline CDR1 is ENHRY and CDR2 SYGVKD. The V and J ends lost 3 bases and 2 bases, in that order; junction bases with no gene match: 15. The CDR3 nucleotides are TGTGCCATCAGTGATCAGGTGACAGGGGCTTACGGGGGCAATCAGCCCCAGCATTTT. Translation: CAISDQVTGAYGGNQPQHF.

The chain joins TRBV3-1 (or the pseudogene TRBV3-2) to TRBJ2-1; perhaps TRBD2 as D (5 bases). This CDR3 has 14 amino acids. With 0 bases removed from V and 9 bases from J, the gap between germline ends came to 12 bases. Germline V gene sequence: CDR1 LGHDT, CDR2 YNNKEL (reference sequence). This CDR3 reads CASSQDASPREQFF. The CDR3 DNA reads TGTGCCAGCAGCCAAGATGCTAGCCCTCGTGAGCAGTTCTTC.

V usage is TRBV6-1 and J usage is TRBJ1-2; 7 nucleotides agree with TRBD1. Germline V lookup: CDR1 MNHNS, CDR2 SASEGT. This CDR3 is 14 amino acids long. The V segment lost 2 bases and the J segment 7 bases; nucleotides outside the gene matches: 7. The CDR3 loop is CASSENRGSFGYTF. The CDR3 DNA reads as TGTGCCAGCAGTGAAAACAGGGGAAGTTTTGGCTACACCTTC.

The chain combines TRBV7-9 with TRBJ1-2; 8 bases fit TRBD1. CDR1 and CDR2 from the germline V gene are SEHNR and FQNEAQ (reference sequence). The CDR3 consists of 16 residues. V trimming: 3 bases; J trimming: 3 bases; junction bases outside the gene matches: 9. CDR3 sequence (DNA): TGTGCCAGCAGCTTTACTCGAGGACAGGGAGACTATGGCTACACCTTC. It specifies CASSFTRGQGDYGYTF.

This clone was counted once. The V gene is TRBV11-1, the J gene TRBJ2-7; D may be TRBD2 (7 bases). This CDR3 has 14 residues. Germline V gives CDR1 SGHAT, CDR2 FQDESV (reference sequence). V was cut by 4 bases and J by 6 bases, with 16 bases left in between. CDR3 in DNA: TGTGCCAGCAGCTGGGCGGGGGCATCCCTCGAGCAGTACTTC. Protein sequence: CASSWAGASLEQYF.

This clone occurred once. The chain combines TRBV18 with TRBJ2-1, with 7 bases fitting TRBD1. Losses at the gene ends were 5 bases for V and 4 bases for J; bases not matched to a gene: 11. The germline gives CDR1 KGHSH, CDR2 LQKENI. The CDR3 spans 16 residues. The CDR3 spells CASSTRTGPRYNEQFF. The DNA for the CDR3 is TGTGCCAGCTCAACTCGGACAGGACCGCGTTACAATGAGCAGTTCTTC. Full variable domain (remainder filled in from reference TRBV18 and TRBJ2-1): NAGVMQNPRHLVRRRGQEARLRCSPMKGHSHVYWYRQLPEEGLKFMVYLQKENIIDESGMPKERFSAEFPKEGPSILRIQQVVRGDSAAYFCASSTRTGPRYNEQFFGPGTRLTVL.

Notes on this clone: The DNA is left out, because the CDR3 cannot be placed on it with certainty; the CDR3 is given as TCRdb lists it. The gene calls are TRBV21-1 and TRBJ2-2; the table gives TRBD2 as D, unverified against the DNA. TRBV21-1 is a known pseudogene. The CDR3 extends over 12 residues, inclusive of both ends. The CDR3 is CAWAPGAGELFF.

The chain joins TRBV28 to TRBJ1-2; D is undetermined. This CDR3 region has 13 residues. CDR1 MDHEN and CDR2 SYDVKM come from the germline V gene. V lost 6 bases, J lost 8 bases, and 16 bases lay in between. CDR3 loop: CASSLGWAGGYTF. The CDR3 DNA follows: TGTGCCAGCAGCCTGGGGTGGGCGGGGGGCTACACCTTC.